This T cell receptor (beta chain) appears in the sequencing data of a study of OX40 agonist ivuxolimab in advanced cancers. Patients with a history of autoimmune disease or on systemic immunosuppression were excluded. The germline V gene has CDR1 KGHSH and CDR2 LQKENI. The length of the CDR3 is 15 residues. V lost 3 bases and J lost 4, with 12 bases in between. Only in-frame clones appear in the TCRdb table, and some are missing; sequencing was by immunoSEQ multiplex PCR. The table records about 110,000 clones, 91% of them present only once. The sequence was obtained from an adult with an advanced solid tumor such as melanoma, head and neck, liver or kidney cancer. The sample was CD4+ or CD8+ T cells sorted from blood, taken in a trial of the OX40 agonist ivuxolimab. V is TRBV18 and J is TRBJ2-2; D is unclear. The CDR3 nucleotides are TGTGCCAGCTCACCCCGAGCCGACCCCACCGGGGAGCTGTTTTTT. It yields the protein CASSPRADPTGELFF.